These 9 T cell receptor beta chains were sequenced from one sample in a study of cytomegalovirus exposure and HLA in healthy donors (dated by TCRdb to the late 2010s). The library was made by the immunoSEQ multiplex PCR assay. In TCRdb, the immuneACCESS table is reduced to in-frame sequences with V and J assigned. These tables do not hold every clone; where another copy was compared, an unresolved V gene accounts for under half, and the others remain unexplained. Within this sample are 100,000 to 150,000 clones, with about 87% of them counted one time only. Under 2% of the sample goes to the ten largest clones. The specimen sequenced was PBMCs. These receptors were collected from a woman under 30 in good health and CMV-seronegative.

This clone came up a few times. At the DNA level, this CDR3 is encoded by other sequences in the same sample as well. The CDR3 coding sequence is TGTGCCAGCTCACCTAACAGACAAGAGACCCAGTACTTC. It yields the protein CASSPNRQETQYF. The genes are TRBV18 and TRBJ2-5, with D hard to call. Trimming removed 3 bases at V and 2 bases at J, with 7 bases between. There are 13 residues in the CDR3. Germline-derived CDR1 and CDR2 are KGHSH and LQKENI.

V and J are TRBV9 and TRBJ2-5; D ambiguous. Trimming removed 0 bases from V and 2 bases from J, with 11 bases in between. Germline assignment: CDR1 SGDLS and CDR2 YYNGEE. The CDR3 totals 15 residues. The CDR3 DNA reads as TGTGCCAGCAGCGTAGTTGGGCAGGTACAAGAGACCCAGTACTTC. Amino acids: CASSVVGQVQETQYF.

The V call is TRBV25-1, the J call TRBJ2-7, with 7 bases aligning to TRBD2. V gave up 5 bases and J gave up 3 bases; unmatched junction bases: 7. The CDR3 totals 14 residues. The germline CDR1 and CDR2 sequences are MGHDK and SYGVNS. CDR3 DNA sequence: TGTGCCAGCAGTCCCGGGTGGGGGGGCTACGAGCAGTACTTC. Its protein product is CASSPGWGGYEQYF.

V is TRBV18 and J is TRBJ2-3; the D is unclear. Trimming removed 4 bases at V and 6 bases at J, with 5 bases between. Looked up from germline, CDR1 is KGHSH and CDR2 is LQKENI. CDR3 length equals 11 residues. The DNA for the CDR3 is TGTGCCAGCTCACTGGGCGATACGCAGTATTTT. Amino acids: CASSLGDTQYF.

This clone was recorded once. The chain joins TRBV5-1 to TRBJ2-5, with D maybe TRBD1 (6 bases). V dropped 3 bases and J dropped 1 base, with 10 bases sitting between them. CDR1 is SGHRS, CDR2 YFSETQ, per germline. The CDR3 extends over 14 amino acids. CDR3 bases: TGCGCCAGCAGCTCAAGACAGGCCCAAGAGACCCAGTACTTC. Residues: CASSSRQAQETQYF. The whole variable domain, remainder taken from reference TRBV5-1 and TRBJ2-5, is KAGVTQTPRYLIKTRGQQVTLSCSPISGHRSVSWYQQTPGQGLQFLFEYFSETQRNKGNFPGRFSGRQFSNSRSEMNVSTLELGDSALYLCASSSRQAQETQYFGPGTRLLVL.

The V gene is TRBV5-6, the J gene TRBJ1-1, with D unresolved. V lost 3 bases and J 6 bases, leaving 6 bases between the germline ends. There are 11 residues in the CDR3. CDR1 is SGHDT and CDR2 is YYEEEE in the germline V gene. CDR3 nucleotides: TGTGCCAGCAGCTACCAGGCTGAAGCTTTCTTT. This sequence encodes CASSYQAEAFF.

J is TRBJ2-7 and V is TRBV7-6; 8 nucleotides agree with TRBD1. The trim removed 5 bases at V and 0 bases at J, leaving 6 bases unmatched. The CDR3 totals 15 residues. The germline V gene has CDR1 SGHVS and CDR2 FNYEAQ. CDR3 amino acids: CASSPTGGFSYEQYF. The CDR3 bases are TGTGCCAGCAGCCCAACAGGGGGGTTCTCCTACGAGCAGTACTTC.

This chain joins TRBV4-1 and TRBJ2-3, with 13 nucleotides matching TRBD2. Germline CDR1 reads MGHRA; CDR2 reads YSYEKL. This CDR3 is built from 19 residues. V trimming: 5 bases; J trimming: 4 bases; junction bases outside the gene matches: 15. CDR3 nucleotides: TGCGCCAGCAGCGCCCGAACTAGCGGGGGGGCGGTAGTGGCAGATACGCAGTATTTT. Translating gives CASSARTSGGAVVADTQYF.

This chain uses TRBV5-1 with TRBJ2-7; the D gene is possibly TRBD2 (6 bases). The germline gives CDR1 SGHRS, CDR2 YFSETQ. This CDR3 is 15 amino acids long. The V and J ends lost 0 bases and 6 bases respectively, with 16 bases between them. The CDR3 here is CASSLEPGLMGEQYF. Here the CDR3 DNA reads TGCGCCAGCAGCTTGGAGCCGGGACTTATGGGCGAGCAGTACTTC.